This T cell receptor (beta chain) was recorded in a study of blood T cell repertoires in COVID-19. Adults between about 18 and 95 years of age took part from 24 US areas. Assay used: immunoSEQ multiplex PCR; TCRdb lists only in-frame clones, some missing. The sample holds a few hundred thousand clones, around 87% seen once. This clone was observed a few times. V was clipped by 5 bases and J by 0 bases, with 5 bases between them. CDR1 is MNHEY, CDR2 SVGAGI, per germline. The CDR3 has 14 residues. The chain uses TRBV6-5 and TRBJ2-6; D ambiguous. This clonotype was obtained from a man aged 25-45 years who had recovered from COVID-19. Sequenced material: PBMCs or T cells enriched from blood (not recorded which). This chain's CDR3 is CASSKSSGANVLTF. For the CDR3, the DNA is TGTGCCAGCAGTAAGAGCTCTGGGGCCAACGTCCTGACTTTC.